The rows below give T cell receptor beta chains drawn from one sample of a study of T cell responses to AZD1222 COVID-19 vaccine. Generated by immunoSEQ multiplex PCR, the TCRdb table keeps only in-frame clones and is missing some. The sample lists over 80,000 clones; approximately 89% were seen once. The sample here was peripheral blood, taken 28 days after the second AZD1222 dose. The receptors were sampled from an adult who received the AZD1222 COVID-19 vaccine. The CDR3 runs from the conserved cysteine through the conserved F or W. A D gene is named only where the DNA matches it firmly. For some rows the clone size is stated as once, few or many, or as a class when expanded; others skip it.

cdr3_length clone_size j_call v_call d_call cdr3_aa cdr3_nt
16 . TRBJ2-1 TRBV14 . CASSQVGQGLYNEQFF TGTGCCAGCAGCCAGGTAGGGCAGGGCCTTTACAATGAGCAGTTCTTC
13 . TRBJ2-1 TRBV6-5 . CASISSFGGEQFF TGTGCCAGCATCAGTAGCTTTGGGGGTGAGCAGTTCTTC
11 . TRBJ1-2 TRBV6-5 . CASSYGDGYTF TGTGCCAGCAGTTACGGGGATGGCTACACCTTC
15 . TRBJ1-4 TRBV5-1 TRBD1 CASSKTGATNEKLFF TGCGCCAGCAGTAAGACAGGGGCAACTAATGAAAAACTGTTTTTT
15 . TRBJ1-5 TRBV19 TRBD1 CASSARTGGNQPQHF TGTGCCAGTAGTGCTCGGACAGGCGGCAATCAGCCCCAGCATTTT
13 . TRBJ1-6 TRBV6-5 TRBD1 CASKDRGDSPLHF TGTGCCAGCAAGGACAGGGGAGATTCACCCCTCCACTTT
19 once TRBJ2-3 TRBV5-4 TRBD2 CASSMDSSGRVGGTDTQYF TGTGCCAGCAGCATGGACTCTAGCGGGAGGGTTGGGGGCACAGATACGCAGTATTTT
14 . TRBJ1-6 TRBV15 TRBD1 CATSRGQGVSPLHF TGTGCCACCAGCAGAGGACAGGGGGTTTCACCCCTCCACTTT
14 . TRBJ1-5 TRBV10-1 TRBD1 CASRQGAFCQPQHF TGCGCCAGCAGACAGGGGGCATTTTGTCAGCCCCAGCATTTT
15 . TRBJ1-1 TRBV10-3 TRBD1 CAISEATGMNTEAFF TGTGCCATCAGTGAGGCGACAGGGATGAACACTGAAGCTTTCTTT
14 . TRBJ2-7 TRBV3-1/TRBV3-2 TRBD2 CASSQGLAGNEQYF TGTGCCAGCAGCCAGGGACTAGCGGGAAACGAGCAGTACTTC
14 . TRBJ2-3 TRBV7-2 . CASSLGRSTDTQYF TGTGCCAGCAGCCTAGGCCGGAGTACAGATACGCAGTATTTT
15 once TRBJ2-7 TRBV6-6 . CASSPPTSVLGEQYF TGTGCCAGCAGTCCCCCTACGAGTGTCCTCGGCGAGCAGTACTTC
12 once TRBJ1-1 TRBV18 . CASSRGGTEAFF TGTGCCAGCTCCCGCGGGGGGACTGAAGCTTTCTTT
14 . TRBJ2-3 TRBV6-5 . CASSYGILTDTQYF TGTGCCAGCAGTTACGGCATCCTCACAGATACGCAGTATTTT
13 . TRBJ2-7 TRBV5-4 TRBD2 CASGRENLYEQYF TGTGCCAGCGGGAGGGAGAACCTCTACGAGCAGTACTTC
20 . TRBJ2-1 TRBV4-2 TRBD2 CASSQDLELAGGQSYNEQFF TGTGCCAGCAGCCAAGACCTTGAGCTAGCGGGAGGGCAATCCTACAATGAGCAGTTCTTC
15 . TRBJ1-6 TRBV25-1 TRBD1 CASSDGQGANSPLHF TGTGCCAGCAGTGACGGACAGGGAGCAAATTCACCCCTCCACTTT
15 . TRBJ1-5 TRBV19 TRBD1 CASSWTGTGNQPQHF TGTGCCAGTAGTTGGACAGGGACAGGCAATCAGCCCCAGCATTTT
14 . TRBJ2-5 TRBV27 . CASSGLATKETQYF TGTGCCAGCAGTGGGCTCGCAACGAAAGAGACCCAGTACTTC
13 . TRBJ1-6 TRBV10-2 TRBD1 CASTQTGTSPLHF TGCGCCAGCACTCAGACAGGGACTTCACCCCTCCACTTT
13 . TRBJ1-4 TRBV19 TRBD1 CASSGDRDEKLFF TGTGCCAGTAGTGGGGACAGGGATGAAAAACTGTTTTTT
13 . TRBJ2-7 TRBV6-5 . CASSSHTGAEQYF TGTGCCAGCAGTTCCCACACGGGGGCCGAGCAGTACTTC
18 . TRBJ2-1 TRBV3-1/TRBV3-2 TRBD2 CASSTGTSGGLDYNEQFF TGTGCCAGCAGCACAGGGACTAGCGGAGGTTTAGACTACAATGAGCAGTTCTTC
16 . TRBJ2-2 TRBV10-3 TRBD2 CAIRPGTSGNTGELFF TGTGCCATCAGGCCCGGGACTAGCGGCAACACCGGGGAGCTGTTTTTT
15 . TRBJ2-5 TRBV9 . CASSVASRDFETQYF TGTGCCAGCAGCGTAGCATCAAGGGATTTTGAGACCCAGTACTTC
15 . TRBJ2-2 TRBV6-5 . CASRSPGQNTGELFF TGTGCCAGCAGGTCACCGGGACAGAACACCGGGGAGCTGTTTTTT
15 . TRBJ1-1 TRBV4-3 . CASSQEYQGRTEAFF TGCGCCAGCAGCCAAGAGTATCAGGGACGGACTGAAGCTTTCTTT
15 . TRBJ2-1 TRBV11-2 TRBD2 CASSLGLAGESEQFF TGTGCCAGCAGCTTAGGCCTAGCGGGAGAGAGTGAGCAGTTCTTC
12 . TRBJ2-5 TRBV11-2 . CASSLDRETQYF TGTGCCAGCAGCTTGGACCGAGAGACCCAGTACTTC
14 . TRBJ2-1 TRBV24-1 . CATSESGQYNEQFF TGTGCCACCAGTGAATCCGGACAGTACAATGAGCAGTTCTTC
15 . TRBJ2-2 TRBV18 . CASSQGIANTGELFF TGTGCCAGCTCACAAGGAATCGCGAACACCGGGGAGCTGTTTTTT
16 . TRBJ2-7 TRBV6-1 TRBD2 CASSAQAGVGSYEQYF TGTGCCAGCAGTGCCCAGGCGGGAGTCGGGTCCTACGAGCAGTACTTC
13 once TRBJ1-1 TRBV6-5 . CASRRGVETEAFF TGTGCCAGCAGAAGGGGGGTCGAGACTGAAGCTTTCTTT
15 once TRBJ2-6 TRBV9 . CASSPGTSGANVLTF TGTGCCAGCAGCCCCGGGACATCTGGGGCCAACGTCCTGACTTTC
13 . TRBJ1-2 TRBV7-9 . CASSPSGIDGYTF TGTGCCAGCAGCCCCTCAGGGATAGATGGCTACACCTTC
15 . TRBJ2-7 TRBV6-2/TRBV6-3 . CASSYGAASGYEQYF TGTGCCAGCAGTTACGGAGCCGCCTCGGGCTACGAGCAGTACTTC
13 . TRBJ2-7 TRBV27 . CASGRRGAYEQYF TGTGCCAGCGGGCGGCGGGGAGCCTACGAGCAGTACTTC
15 once TRBJ2-1 TRBV19 . CASSPQRVGLGEQFF TGTGCCAGTAGTCCCCAAAGGGTAGGACTGGGTGAGCAGTTCTTC
12 . TRBJ2-7 TRBV2 . CASSTTGREQYF TGTGCCAGCAGTACGACAGGGAGGGAGCAGTACTTC
15 . TRBJ2-3 TRBV7-9 TRBD2 CASAGGPAGIDTQYF TGTGCCAGCGCGGGAGGCCCTGCGGGTATTGATACGCAGTATTTT
13 few TRBJ2-5 TRBV24-1 TRBD2 CATALAGAETQYF TGTGCCACAGCCCTAGCGGGAGCGGAGACCCAGTACTTC
14 . TRBJ2-1 TRBV10-1 . CASSDHRGSHEQFF TGCGCCAGCAGTGACCACCGCGGCTCCCATGAGCAGTTCTTC
15 once TRBJ2-2 TRBV11-2 TRBD2 CASSSRRGDTGELFF TGTGCCAGCAGCTCGAGGCGGGGGGACACCGGGGAGCTGTTTTTT
14 . TRBJ1-4 TRBV2 TRBD1 CASRVTGNGEKLFF TGTGCCAGCAGGGTGACAGGGAATGGAGAAAAACTGTTTTTT
13 . TRBJ1-3 TRBV11-2 . CASSLDGGNTIYF TGTGCCAGCAGCTTAGACGGGGGGAACACCATATATTTT
13 once TRBJ2-1 TRBV6-5 . CASSYLGGNEQFF TGTGCCAGCAGTTACCTAGGGGGGAATGAGCAGTTCTTC
14 once TRBJ1-1 TRBV28 . CASSLRGPYTEAFF TGTGCCAGCAGTTTACGGGGGCCCTACACTGAAGCTTTCTTT
14 . TRBJ2-1 TRBV3-1/TRBV3-2 TRBD2 CASRGGRGYNEQFF TGTGCCAGCAGGGGCGGGAGGGGGTACAATGAGCAGTTCTTC
12 few TRBJ1-5 TRBV19 . CASSIEGQPQHF TGTGCCAGTAGTATAGAGGGACAGCCCCAGCATTTT
16 . TRBJ2-1 TRBV3-1/TRBV3-2 TRBD1 CASSPLGQGAYNEQFF TGTGCCAGCAGCCCTCTGGGACAGGGGGCCTACAATGAGCAGTTCTTC
15 . TRBJ1-1 TRBV30 . CACRDRKPGNTEAFF TGTGCCTGTAGGGACCGAAAACCGGGGAACACTGAAGCTTTCTTT
14 once TRBJ2-1 TRBV6-5 . CASTSPWSHNEQFF TGTGCCAGCACCTCCCCGTGGTCACACAATGAGCAGTTCTTC
14 . TRBJ2-3 TRBV5-1 . CASSVQVRADTQYF TGCGCCAGCAGCGTACAGGTGCGGGCAGATACGCAGTATTTT